This T cell receptor beta chain was captured in a study of blood T cells in healthy people across ages. Researchers report isolating at least 6 million PBMCs per sample. Findings and caveats of the study: It was held that diversity estimates obtained from one million T cells represented underestimates.

The CDR3 is made up of 14 amino acids. The germline V gene encodes CDR1 LNHNV and CDR2 YYDKDF (reference sequence). Trimming took 0 bases from V and 11 from J, leaving 16 bases between them. Primers used in a second PCR of about 6 to 11 cycles were a sample-barcoded 5' primer and a J-beta primer mix. The yield of each sample was at least 2.5 million CDR3-containing paired-end reads. TCRdb re-derived calls from the 5' RACE reads in MiXCR, one entry per CDR3 protein. The sample shows about 1.4 million distinct CDR3 sequences, 45% to 70% of them seen only once. With regard to this clonotype: Its antigen is unidentified.

Input material: blood. This chain connects TRBV15 to TRBJ2-5; D gene unclear. The origin of this receptor is a man younger than 30 in good health. The CDR3 coding sequence is TGTGCCACCAGCAGAGATCCGGGTGCCGAGGAGCAGTACTTC. This encodes CATSRDPGAEEQYF.